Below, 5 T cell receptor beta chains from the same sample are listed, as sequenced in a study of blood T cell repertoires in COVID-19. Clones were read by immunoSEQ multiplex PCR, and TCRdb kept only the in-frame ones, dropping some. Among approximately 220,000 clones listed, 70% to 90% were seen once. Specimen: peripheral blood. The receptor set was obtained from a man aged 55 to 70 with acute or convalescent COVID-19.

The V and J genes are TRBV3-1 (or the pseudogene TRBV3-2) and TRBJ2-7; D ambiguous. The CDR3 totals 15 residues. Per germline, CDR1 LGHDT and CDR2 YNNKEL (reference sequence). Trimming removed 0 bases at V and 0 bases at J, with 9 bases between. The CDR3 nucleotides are TGTGCCAGCAGCCAAGAGCCCAGAAGCTCCTACGAGCAGTACTTC. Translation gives CASSQEPRSSYEQYF.

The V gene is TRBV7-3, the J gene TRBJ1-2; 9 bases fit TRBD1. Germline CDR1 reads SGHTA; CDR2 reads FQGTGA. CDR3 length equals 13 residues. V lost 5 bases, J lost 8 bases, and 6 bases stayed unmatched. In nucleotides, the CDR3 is TGTGCCAGCAGCCCGCGGACAGGGGAAGGCTACACCTTC. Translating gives CASSPRTGEGYTF.

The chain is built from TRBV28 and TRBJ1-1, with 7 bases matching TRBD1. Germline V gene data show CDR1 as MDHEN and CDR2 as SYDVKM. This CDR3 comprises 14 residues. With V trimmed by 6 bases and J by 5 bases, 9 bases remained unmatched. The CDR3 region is CASRAGGSYTEAFF. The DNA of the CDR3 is TGTGCCAGCAGAGCAGGGGGTTCCTATACTGAAGCTTTCTTT.

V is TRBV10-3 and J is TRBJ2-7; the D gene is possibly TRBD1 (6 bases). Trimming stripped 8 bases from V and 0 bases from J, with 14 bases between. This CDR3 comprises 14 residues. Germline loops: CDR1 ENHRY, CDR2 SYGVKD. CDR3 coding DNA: TGTGCCATCGGGCTGACAGGCGACTCCTACGAGCAGTACTTC. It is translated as CAIGLTGDSYEQYF.

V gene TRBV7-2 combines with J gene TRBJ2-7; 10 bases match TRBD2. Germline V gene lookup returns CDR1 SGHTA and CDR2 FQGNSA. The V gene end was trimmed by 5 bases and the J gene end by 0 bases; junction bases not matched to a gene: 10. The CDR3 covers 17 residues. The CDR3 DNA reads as TGTGCCAGCAGCACCCGACCGGGACTAGCGATCTCCTACGAGCAGTACTTC. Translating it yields CASSTRPGLAISYEQYF.